The next 18 T cell receptor beta chains were all read from a single sample in a study of graft-versus-host responses after intestinal transplantation. No antigen has been assigned to these receptors. The protocol was immunoSEQ multiplex PCR, while the TCRdb copy is restricted to in-frame clones and leaves out a portion. Here the sample spans about 41,000 clones, around 95% being singletons. Sample: unstimulated CD8+ T cells sorted from spleen or lymph node cells, taken before transplant. These receptors were collected from a human donor who was the organ donor for an intestinal transplant.

The chain employs TRBV15 and TRBJ1-4; TRBD1 is a possible D gene (6 bases). Germline loops: CDR1 LNHNV, CDR2 YYDKDF (reference sequence). The V and J ends lost 0 bases and 7 bases respectively, with 12 bases between them. The CDR3 sequence is 15 residues long. The CDR3 loop is CATSRENRVVEKLFF. The CDR3 nucleotides are TGTGCCACCAGCAGAGAGAACAGGGTCGTTGAAAAACTGTTTTTT.

The chain has TRBV27 and TRBJ2-5; the match to TRBD2 covers 7 bases. CDR1 and CDR2 (germline): MNHEY, SMNVEV (reference sequence). The CDR3 covers 13 residues. Losses at the gene ends were 5 bases for V and 5 bases for J; bases not matched to a gene: 5. The CDR3 DNA reads as TGTGCCAGCAGTGTTACTAGCGAGGAGACCCAGTACTTC. Translated, it gives CASSVTSEETQYF.

This chain connects TRBV29-1 to TRBJ2-1, with TRBD1 matching over 11 bases. The CDR3 sequence is 13 residues long. The V gene's germline CDR1 is SQVTM and CDR2 ANQGSEA. After removal of 6 bases from V and 7 bases from J, the junction contained 5 bases not matched to a gene. The CDR3 is CSVRDRGRNEQFF. CDR3 DNA: TGCAGCGTGAGGGACAGGGGGAGGAATGAGCAGTTCTTC.

The CDR3 is CASTGGMSNQPQHF. DNA of the CDR3: TGTGCCAGCACAGGGGGCATGAGCAATCAGCCCCAGCATTTT. This chain uses TRBV6-1 with TRBJ1-5, with 8 nucleotides matching TRBD1. The CDR3 covers 14 residues. V dropped 7 bases and J dropped 1; count of bases not matched to a gene: 3. Per the germline V gene, CDR1 is MNHNS and CDR2 is SASEGT.

The chain employs TRBV4-1 and TRBJ2-7, with TRBD1 identical over 7 bases. The V gene end was trimmed by 1 base and the J gene end by 3 bases; junction bases not matched to a gene: 3. The V gene's germline CDR1 is MGHRA and CDR2 YSYEKL. This CDR3 is 14 amino acids long. In DNA, the CDR3 is TGCGCCAGCAGCCAAGGGGACAGCTACTACGAGCAGTACTTC. It translates to CASSQGDSYYEQYF.

The sample holds one count of this clone. The chain carries TRBV4-1 and TRBJ2-1; 11 bases match TRBD2. Germline CDR1 and CDR2: MGHRA and YSYEKL. The CDR3 has 15 amino acids. The V gene end was trimmed by 2 bases and the J gene end by 8 bases; junction bases not matched to a gene: 5. The CDR3 here is CASSQLAGGEYEQFF. The CDR3 DNA follows: TGCGCCAGCAGCCAACTAGCGGGGGGTGAGTATGAGCAGTTCTTC.

The V gene is TRBV6-5, the J gene TRBJ2-7, with D perhaps TRBD1 (7 bases). CDR3 length: 15 amino acids. Germline V gene sequence: CDR1 MNHEY, CDR2 SVGAGI. The germline V and J ends were trimmed by 2 bases and 1 base, with 12 bases remaining between them. CDR3 nucleotides: TGTGCCAGCAGTTACGGAGCAGGGGGGTCCTACGAGCAGTACTTC. It translates to CASSYGAGGSYEQYF.

The CDR3 reads CARGGGGEQYF. CDR3 in DNA: TGTGCCCGCGGGGGGGGAGGCGAGCAGTACTTC. The rearrangement links TRBV2 to TRBJ2-7; 9 nucleotides align to TRBD2. Germline V gene data show CDR1 as SNHLY and CDR2 as FYNNEI. The V gene end was trimmed by 11 bases and the J gene end by 6 bases; junction bases not matched to a gene: 5. The CDR3 is made up of 11 amino acids. The full variable domain, rest sourced from reference TRBV2 and TRBJ2-7, is EPEVTQTPSHQVTQMGQEVILRCVPISNHLYFYWYRQILGQKVEFLVSFYNNEISEKSEIFDDQFSVERPDGSNFTLKIRSTKLEDSAMYFCARGGGGEQYFGPGTRLTVT.

The chain is built from TRBV4-3 and TRBJ1-2; no reliable D call. Deletions cut 0 bases from V and 0 bases from J, with 11 bases between. Germline CDR1 is LGHNA and CDR2 is YSLEER. CDR3 length: 16 amino acids. For the CDR3, the DNA is TGCGCCAGCAGCCAAGATCTCACACCAGCTAACTATGGCTACACCTTC. This translates into CASSQDLTPANYGYTF.

V gene TRBV29-1 combines with J gene TRBJ2-7, with TRBD2 identical over 7 bases. V lost 2 bases to trimming and J lost 3 bases; unmatched junction nucleotides: 1. The CDR3 loop spans 12 amino acids. From germline, CDR1 is SQVTM and CDR2 ANQGSEA. The CDR3 protein is CSVEWGGYEQYF. CDR3 nucleotides: TGCAGCGTTGAATGGGGGGGCTACGAGCAGTACTTC.

V gene TRBV19 combines with J gene TRBJ2-7, with TRBD1 matching 8 bases. The CDR3 is 15 amino acids. The ends lost 2 bases at V and 1 base at J; junction bases unmatched: 4. CDR1 is LNHDA, CDR2 SQIVND, per germline (reference sequence). DNA for the CDR3: TGTGCCAGTAGTATAACCGGGACAGGATCCTACGAGCAGTACTTC. This gives the protein CASSITGTGSYEQYF.

V and J are TRBV7-8 and TRBJ2-2; no firm D call. Germline V gene data show CDR1 as SGHVS and CDR2 as FQNEAQ. The germline V and J ends were trimmed by 1 base and 5 bases, with 11 bases remaining between them. The CDR3 loop spans 15 amino acids. This CDR3 reads CASSLDMDETGELFF. CDR3 in DNA: TGTGCCAGCAGCTTAGACATGGACGAGACCGGGGAGCTGTTTTTT.

This sequence joins TRBV15 and TRBJ1-6; D perhaps matches TRBD1 (5 bases). V was shortened by 5 bases and J by 8 bases, with 13 bases between the two germline ends. The CDR3 loop spans 14 amino acids. CDR1 is LNHNV and CDR2 is YYDKDF in the germline V gene (reference sequence). This chain's CDR3 is CATSWAGRDSPLHF. CDR3 nucleotide sequence: TGTGCCACCAGCTGGGCAGGGCGTGATTCACCCCTCCACTTT.

The CDR3 loop is CASSPTTRIFADTQYF. The CDR3 nucleotides are TGTGCCAGCAGCCCGACGACTAGAATCTTCGCAGATACGCAGTATTTT. The chain uses TRBV7-8 and TRBJ2-3; TRBD2 might be the D (6 bases). Per the germline V gene, CDR1 is SGHVS and CDR2 is FQNEAQ. The CDR3 is 16 amino acids. Trimming pared 5 bases from V and 4 bases from J, leaving 19 bases between.

This clone showed up just once. The chain's CDR3 is CSASSDYEQYF. The DNA of the CDR3 is TGCAGTGCTAGTTCCGACTACGAGCAGTACTTC. The chain couples TRBV20-1 to TRBJ2-7; D is ambiguous. CDR1 and CDR2 from the germline V gene are DFQATT and SNEGSKA (reference sequence). The CDR3 is 11 residues long. V lost 3 bases and J lost 3, with 6 bases in between.

This chain uses TRBV27 with TRBJ2-1, with TRBD1 matching 7 bases. J lost 8 bases, V lost 3 bases, and 7 bases had no gene match. CDR1 is MNHEY, CDR2 SMNVEV, per germline (reference sequence). This CDR3 is built from 14 residues. The CDR3 loop reads CASSLGQPSDEQFF. CDR3 nucleotides: TGTGCCAGCAGTTTGGGACAGCCCTCGGATGAGCAGTTCTTC.

The gene calls are TRBV5-4 and TRBJ2-7, with a tentative D call TRBD2 (5 bases). Germline V CDR1 and CDR2: SGHNT, YYREEE (reference sequence). Deletions cut 1 base from V and 5 bases from J, with 19 bases between. The CDR3 is 16 amino acids. Written as DNA, the CDR3 is TGTGCCAGCAGCTTGCTCGGGAAAACCCTCTCTGACGAGCAGTACTTC. Translated: CASSLLGKTLSDEQYF.

V is TRBV10-2 and J is TRBJ1-4; a possible D gene is TRBD1 (5 bases). CDR3 length equals 13 residues. The V end lost 6 bases, the J end lost 7 bases, and 12 bases lay between the germline ends. In germline, CDR1 is WSHSY, CDR2 SAAADI. CDR3 region: CASRGPQGEKLFF. The DNA of the CDR3 is TGCGCCAGCAGGGGACCCCAGGGTGAAAAACTGTTTTTT.